This is a list of T cell receptor beta chains from one sample in a study of T cell changes during pregnancy in multiple sclerosis. Generated by immunoSEQ multiplex PCR, the TCRdb table keeps only in-frame clones and is missing some. The repertoire consists of 40,000 to 45,000 clones, with 87% occurring once and the leading ten covering more than 0.7%. The material was CD4+ T cells from peripheral blood mononuclear cells, obtained after pregnancy. All receptors come from a female donor with multiple sclerosis, enrolled in a pregnancy study. CDR3s include the opening cysteine and the closing phenylalanine or tryptophan. The D gene is left open where the match is weak. Only some rows state a clone size, as once, few, many or a class for expanded clones.

d_call j_call v_call clone_size cdr3_length cdr3_nt cdr3_aa
- TRBJ2-7 TRBV13 few 12 TGTGCCAGCAGCTGGAGAGGGTACGAGCAGTACTTC CASSWRGYEQYF
- TRBJ1-2 TRBV2 - 14 TGTGCCAGCAGTCTTATACAGGAGTCCTATGGCTACACCTTC CASSLIQESYGYTF
TRBD1 TRBJ1-4 TRBV2 once 15 TGTGCCAGCAGTCCGTACAGGGGGGGAGGAGAAAAACTGTTTTTT CASSPYRGGGEKLFF
- TRBJ1-2 TRBV28 once 14 TGTGCCAGCGGTCGCCCCAGGGCGAACTATGGCTACACCTTC CASGRPRANYGYTF
- TRBJ2-5 TRBV7-9 - 11 TGTGCCAGCGGCAGGCAAGAGACCCAGTACTTC CASGRQETQYF
- TRBJ1-4 TRBV5-1 - 17 TGCGCCAGCAGCTTGGTACCGGGGACATCAACTAATGAAAAACTGTTTTTT CASSLVPGTSTNEKLFF
- TRBJ2-1 TRBV5-4 - 16 TGTGCCAGCAGCCTGGCCCGGGGACTTGACTACAATGAGCAGTTCTTC CASSLARGLDYNEQFF
- TRBJ1-2 TRBV4-1 - 14 TGCGCCAGCAGCCAAGATGGGACAAGAGGCGGCTACACCTTC CASSQDGTRGGYTF
- TRBJ2-5 TRBV6-6 - 14 TGTGCCAGCAGCTCGAGGGCGTTGGGAGAGACCCAGTACTTC CASSSRALGETQYF
TRBD1 TRBJ1-1 TRBV6-1 - 13 TGTGCCAGCAGGGTCGGACAGGGTGATGAAGCTTTCTTT CASRVGQGDEAFF
TRBD2 TRBJ2-3 TRBV4-1 - 14 TGCGCCAGCAGCCGGGGTAGCGGGACAGATACGCAGTATTTT CASSRGSGTDTQYF
TRBD2 TRBJ2-3 TRBV27 - 18 TGTGCCAGCAGTCCCCGACTAGCGGGGGAAACCTTCAGAGATACGCAGTATTTT CASSPRLAGETFRDTQYF
TRBD1 TRBJ1-6 TRBV6-1 - 15 TGTGCCAGCAGTGAACCCCCAGGGGGAGAGAGACCCCTCCACTTT CASSEPPGGERPLHF
- TRBJ2-7 TRBV6-6 - 15 TGTGCCAGCAGTTACTCCCCCCAAACAAACTACGAGCAGTACTTC CASSYSPQTNYEQYF
TRBD1 TRBJ2-1 TRBV27 - 15 TGTGCCAGCAGTTTGGGGGACAGGGTTTCTCATGAGCAGTTCTTC CASSLGDRVSHEQFF
- TRBJ1-2 TRBV7-9 - 16 TGTGCCAGCGGACCCCCATCCGGGGGGCCCAACTATGGCTACACCTTC CASGPPSGGPNYGYTF
- TRBJ1-1 TRBV19 - 15 TGTGCCAGTAGACCCCCCGGCAGGGGATATACTGAAGCTTTCTTT CASRPPGRGYTEAFF
- TRBJ2-1 TRBV28 medium-sized 13 TGTGCCAGCAGTCCGGCCCCGGGATCTGAGCAGTTCTTC CASSPAPGSEQFF
- TRBJ2-7 TRBV11-2 - 12 TGTGCCAGCAGCTTAGAGGGCCACGAGCAGTACTTC CASSLEGHEQYF
TRBD1 TRBJ1-2 TRBV27 few 14 TGTGCCAGCAGTGGGACAGGGGGTAGCTATGGCTACACCTTC CASSGTGGSYGYTF
- TRBJ2-4 TRBV13 - 13 TGTGCCAGCGGGACTTTAGCCAAAAACATTCAGTACTTC CASGTLAKNIQYF
TRBD1 TRBJ1-2 TRBV19 - 11 TGTGCCAGTAGGGACAGGGGGGGCTACACCTTC CASRDRGGYTF
TRBD2 TRBJ2-3 TRBV2 - 14 TGTGCCAGCAATAGCGGGGGCAGGGGAGATACGCAGTATTTT CASNSGGRGDTQYF
- TRBJ2-7 TRBV5-1 - 15 TGCGCCAGCAGCTTACTGGGTCAGGGCAGCCACGAGCAGTACTTC CASSLLGQGSHEQYF
TRBD2 TRBJ2-7 TRBV7-2 - 16 TGTGCCAGCAGCTTGAGGCAAACCAGCGGGGCTTACGAGCAGTACTTC CASSLRQTSGAYEQYF
TRBD2 TRBJ2-3 TRBV30 few 13 TGTGCCTGGGGGTTCCGGGGGGCAGATACGCAGTATTTT CAWGFRGADTQYF
- TRBJ1-2 TRBV11-1 - 14 TGTGCCAGCAGCCTAGCTCAACAGTCCAATGGCTACACCTTC CASSLAQQSNGYTF
- TRBJ1-1 TRBV7-2 - 14 TGTGCCAGCAGCTTACAGGGCTTGAACACTGAAGCTTTCTTT CASSLQGLNTEAFF
TRBD1 TRBJ2-3 TRBV6-6 - 16 TGTGCCAGCAGTGTACGGACAGGGGCGTTGTCGGATACGCAGTATTTT CASSVRTGALSDTQYF
- TRBJ2-1 TRBV5-1 - 15 TGCGCCAGCAGGCCAGTGGGGGGTGACTACAATGAGCAGTTCTTC CASRPVGGDYNEQFF
- TRBJ1-2 TRBV6-6 - 14 TGTGCCAGCAGTTACCCAGGGCAGACCGCTGGCTACACCTTC CASSYPGQTAGYTF
TRBD1 TRBJ2-6 TRBV7-9 once 18 TGTGCCAGCAGCTTTCCCGGGGACAGACGCTCTGGGGCCAACGTCCTGACTTTC CASSFPGDRRSGANVLTF
- TRBJ1-2 TRBV28 - 14 TGTGCCAGCAGTCAATCCGGGAGTAACTATGGCTACACCTTC CASSQSGSNYGYTF
TRBD2 TRBJ2-3 TRBV30 - 15 TGTGCCTGGATCCAAGCGGGGGGCAACACAGATACGCAGTATTTT CAWIQAGGNTDTQYF
TRBD1 TRBJ1-2 TRBV7-9 - 15 TGTGCCAGCAGCTCGCGGACAGGGTTCAACTATGGCTACACCTTC CASSSRTGFNYGYTF
- TRBJ2-2 TRBV6-5 - 15 TGTGCCAGCAGTTACGAACATTTAAGCACCGGGGAGCTGTTTTTT CASSYEHLSTGELFF
- TRBJ1-4 TRBV10-2 - 14 TGCGCCAGCAGTGACGACAGGCTAGACGAAAAACTGTTTTTT CASSDDRLDEKLFF
- TRBJ1-2 TRBV29-1 - 11 TGCAGCGTTGATACAAACTATGGCTACACCTTC CSVDTNYGYTF
- TRBJ1-6 TRBV9 - 16 TGTGCCAGCAGCGTAGCAACTACTACCTTGAATTCACCCCTCCACTTT CASSVATTTLNSPLHF
TRBD1 TRBJ2-5 TRBV9 - 16 TGTGCCAGCAGCGCCGCCGGGACAGGGAGCGGAGAGACCCAGTACTTC CASSAAGTGSGETQYF
- TRBJ1-5 TRBV19 - 15 TGTGCCAGTAGTATATTTCTCCGCGGCAATCAGCCCCAGCATTTT CASSIFLRGNQPQHF
- TRBJ1-5 TRBV5-1 - 13 TGCGCCGGCATAGGGGATAGCAATCAGCCCCAGCATTTT CAGIGDSNQPQHF
TRBD1 TRBJ2-3 TRBV6-1 - 16 TGTGCCAGCAGTGGGAACGACAGGGGCGTCACAGATACGCAGTATTTT CASSGNDRGVTDTQYF
- TRBJ1-2 TRBV28 few 11 TGTGCCAGCAGTTTGGGGCTTGGCTACACCTTC CASSLGLGYTF
TRBD2 TRBJ2-3 TRBV9 - 16 TGTGCCAGCAGCGTAGCCCTAGCGGGGGTCCCAGATACGCAGTATTTT CASSVALAGVPDTQYF
TRBD2 TRBJ2-1 TRBV5-1 - 16 TGCGCCAGCAGCTTGGGGAGCGGGGGCTTGAGAACGGAGCAGTTCTTC CASSLGSGGLRTEQFF